This TCR beta chain was recovered during a study of beta chain features in type 1 diabetes (dated by TCRdb to the late 2010s). Background for the entire study: Mean age, gender distribution, total cell number and subset yield did not differ between patients and healthy donors. Across all samples, some 100,000,000 sorted cells were examined, and cell number per subset correlated strongly with RNA yield. Whereas all 30 or so donors provided naive and central memory subsets, regulatory and stem cell-like memory subsets were isolated from just 8 patients and about 8 healthy donors. The study compared TCRB repertoires of sorted circulating CD4+ T cell subsets between recently diagnosed type 1 diabetes patients and matched healthy donors.

In the case of this clone: Its binding antigen is unknown. No much larger clonotype is one base removed from it; base qualities were not supplied.

The germline ends are 9 bases apart after V is trimmed by 0 bases and J by 2 bases. Inclusive of the bounding cysteine and phenylalanine, the CDR3 is 15 residues long. Only the CDR3 DNA stays, 45 bases, in frame from base 1. According to the germline V gene, CDR1 reads SGHTA and CDR2 reads FQGNSA. A single peripheral blood draw of around 0.11 L on average was collected from each donor into heparinised tubes. Naive, central memory, regulatory and stem cell-like memory CD4+ T cells were sorted on a BD FACSAria II using a panel including CD45RO, CCR7, CD25, CD127, CD95 and CD27. Purity was above 98% for every sorted population. PBMCs were separated immediately by Lymphoprep density gradient centrifugation and were stained directly, without being cultured. So that batch effects would be minimized, each experiment stained and sorted samples in pairs, pairing one healthy donor with one patient. Results the study describes overall, beyond this receptor: Shorter templates might have been favored by PCR, but patient and control samples were amplified and corrected together, so both groups would have been affected equally by any skew. Because small numbers of individuals were included in the HLA sub-analyses, any influence of HLA type on TCRB rearrangement was left unresolved. Because cDNA was sequenced instead of genomic DNA, highly expressing activated cells could be over-represented, though the groups showed no difference in activation or CD3 levels. Patients with type 1 diabetes made fewer insertions and deleted more nucleotides at VDJ recombination sites, implying thymic rearrangement abnormalities. The naive, central memory and regulatory TCRB repertoires appeared to resemble one another more closely among patients than among healthy donors. In all four CD4+ subsets, TCRB CDR3 length was moderately but significantly shorter in type 1 diabetes patients.

All of the isolated RNA was reverse transcribed with the High Capacity cDNA Reverse Transcription Kit, so expressed TCRB transcripts were sequenced. Deep immunoSEQ sequencing was applied to naive, central memory and regulatory T cell samples, giving an average of about 3.57 million total reads per sample. After sorted cells were lysed in RLT buffer, RNA was extracted with DNase-treated RNeasy Micro or Mini kits, with the choice depending on cell number. Each cell subset was processed on its own to prevent cross-contamination, while patient and healthy donor samples were processed together. The immunoSEQ multiplex PCR was used to amplify TCRB sequences from cDNA, generating 87-bp fragments that spanned the CDR3 region. Amplicons were sequenced on the Illumina HiSeq platform. In the paper's pipeline: Synthetic template baselines were used to correct PCR bias computationally, reads within Hamming distance 2 were collapsed, and singletons that could not be merged were discarded. Reads were aligned against IMGT so that V, D and J genes, CDR3 length and insertions or deletions at six rearrangement sites could be assigned. Within each subset, clonotype counts were normalized to sorted cell number, after which true diversity and Gini coefficients were computed with the tcR R package. Repertoire sharing was quantified using the overlap coefficient calculated on TCRB nucleotide sequences. Out-of-frame TCRB sequences from naive cells were analyzed as a proxy for the pre-selection repertoire. Sourced from immuneACCESS, this table was stored by TCRdb with only in-frame sequences that have V and J called. A share of the clones is absent; for the studies checked, an unresolved V gene accounts for under half, and the remainder has no known explanation. Clone size and the V and J calls come from that table; the DNA yielded D and trimming. A total of 600,000 to 700,000 clones appear in this sample, about an eighth of them only once. Over 0.1% of the sample is taken by the ten largest.

The chain is assembled from TRBV7-2 and TRBJ2-3; the D gene cannot be resolved reliably. Sample: naive CD4+ T cells from blood. The sample's cell subset or site label, decoded: true naive CD4+ T cells. The sequence derives from a man in his thirties or forties with type 1 diabetes. The DNA reads as follows: TGTGCCAGCAGCTTAGCGCGAGCGACCACAGATACGCAGTATTTT. This yields the protein CASSLARATTDTQYF.